Listed here is a single T cell receptor (beta chain). Other DNA sequences in this sample translate to the same CDR3. The data stem from a study of shared clonotypes between healthy human individuals. The wider study: Each donor's CD4 naive and CD4 memory cells filled three plates apiece, CD8 naive two, and CD8 memory one.

Template for every sorted-subset replicate PCR totaled about 0.2 ug DNA, some 30,000 T cell genomes. The assay was immunoSEQ multiplex PCR, and TCRdb's table has in-frame clones only and misses some. The sample yields just over 2,000,000 clones, about 95% seen once. It was CD45RO-negative cells, positively selected for CCR7, that made up naive CD8 cells, with terminally differentiated effector memory CD45RA+ cells excluded. J gave up 2 bases and V 2 bases, and 1 base lay outside the gene matches. CDR1 and CDR2 from the germline V gene are MNHNY and SVGAGI (reference sequence). This CDR3 region has 14 residues.

V and J are TRBV6-6 and TRBJ2-7; TRBD1 matches 9 bases. The clonotype originates from a man aged 18 to 30 in good health. Sequenced material: naive CD8+ T cells sorted from blood. The CDR3 region has the DNA TGTGCCAGCAGTTACGGGGACAGGGCCTACGAGCAGTACTTC. Translated, it gives CASSYGDRAYEQYF.